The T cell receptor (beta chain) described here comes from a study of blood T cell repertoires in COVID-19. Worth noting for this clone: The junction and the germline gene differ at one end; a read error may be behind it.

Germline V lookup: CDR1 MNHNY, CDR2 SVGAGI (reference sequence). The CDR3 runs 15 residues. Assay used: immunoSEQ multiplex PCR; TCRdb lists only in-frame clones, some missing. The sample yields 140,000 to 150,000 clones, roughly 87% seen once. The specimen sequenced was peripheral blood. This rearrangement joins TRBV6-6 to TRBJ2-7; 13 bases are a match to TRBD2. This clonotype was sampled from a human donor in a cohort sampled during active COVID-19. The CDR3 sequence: CPRRGLAGASYEQYF. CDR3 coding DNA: TGCCCGCGGAGAGGACTAGCGGGGGCCTCCTACGAGCAGTACTTC.